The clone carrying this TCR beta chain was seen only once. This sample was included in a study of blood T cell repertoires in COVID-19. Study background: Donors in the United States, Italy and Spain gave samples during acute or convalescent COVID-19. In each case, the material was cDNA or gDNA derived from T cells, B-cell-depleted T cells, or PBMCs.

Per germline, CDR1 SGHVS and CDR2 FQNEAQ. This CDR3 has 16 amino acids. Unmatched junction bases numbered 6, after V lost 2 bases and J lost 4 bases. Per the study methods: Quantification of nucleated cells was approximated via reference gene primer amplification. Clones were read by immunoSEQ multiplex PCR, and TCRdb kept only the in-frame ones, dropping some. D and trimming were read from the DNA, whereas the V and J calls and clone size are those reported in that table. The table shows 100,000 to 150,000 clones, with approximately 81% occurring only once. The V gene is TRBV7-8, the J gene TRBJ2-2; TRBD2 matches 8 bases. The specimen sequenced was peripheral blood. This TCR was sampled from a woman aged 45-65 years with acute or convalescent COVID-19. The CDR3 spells CASSLTTSGLTGELFF. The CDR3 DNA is TGTGCCAGCAGCTTAACCACTAGCGGTCTCACCGGGGAGCTGTTTTTT.